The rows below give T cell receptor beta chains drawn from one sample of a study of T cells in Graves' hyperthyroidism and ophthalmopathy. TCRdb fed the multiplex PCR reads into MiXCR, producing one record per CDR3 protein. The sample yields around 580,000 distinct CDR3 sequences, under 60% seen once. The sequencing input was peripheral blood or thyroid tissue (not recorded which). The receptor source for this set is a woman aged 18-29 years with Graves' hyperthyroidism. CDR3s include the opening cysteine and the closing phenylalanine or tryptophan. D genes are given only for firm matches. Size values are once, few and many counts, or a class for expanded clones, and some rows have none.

cdr3_nt: TGTGCCAGCAGCCCTAGCGGGAGGAACTCCTACGAGCAGTACTTC
cdr3_aa: CASSPSGRNSYEQYF
d_call: TRBD2
v_call: TRBV5-6
j_call: TRBJ2-7
clone_size: many

cdr3_nt: TGTGCCACCAGCAGAGATTTGACCCCCGGGGGGGTCCTCTACGAGCAGTACTTC
cdr3_aa: CATSRDLTPGGVLYEQYF
d_call: TRBD2
v_call: TRBV15
j_call: TRBJ2-7
clone_size: NA

cdr3_nt: TGTGCCACCAGTGACCTTACTAGTCGGCATACGAATGAGCAGTTCTTC
cdr3_aa: CATSDLTSRHTNEQFF
d_call: NA
v_call: TRBV24-1
j_call: TRBJ2-1
clone_size: NA

cdr3_nt: TGTGCCAGCAGGAATACGGAGGGGAGCTCCTACAATGAGCAGTTCTTC
cdr3_aa: CASRNTEGSSYNEQFF
d_call: NA
v_call: TRBV7-9
j_call: TRBJ2-1
clone_size: NA

cdr3_nt: TGCGCCAGCAGCCGGGAAACAGGGGCCTACGAGCAGTACTTC
cdr3_aa: CASSRETGAYEQYF
d_call: TRBD1
v_call: TRBV7-3
j_call: TRBJ2-7
clone_size: few

cdr3_nt: TGTGCCAGCAGTTTATCTTGGGGTTGGAATGAAAAACTGTTTTTT
cdr3_aa: CASSLSWGWNEKLFF
d_call: NA
v_call: TRBV12-3/TRBV12-4
j_call: TRBJ1-4
clone_size: NA

cdr3_nt: TGCAGTGCTAGAGATCAGGGTTTAAATGGCTACACCTTC
cdr3_aa: CSARDQGLNGYTF
d_call: NA
v_call: TRBV20-1
j_call: TRBJ1-2
clone_size: once

cdr3_nt: TGCAGTGAAATCGTCCCAGGGTCCTATGGCTACACCTTC
cdr3_aa: CSEIVPGSYGYTF
d_call: NA
v_call: TRBV29-1
j_call: TRBJ1-2
clone_size: NA

cdr3_nt: TGTGCCAGCAGCAAGGGTGCCTCTGGAAACACCATATATTTT
cdr3_aa: CASSKGASGNTIYF
d_call: NA
v_call: TRBV3-1
j_call: TRBJ1-3
clone_size: NA

cdr3_nt: TGTGCTAGTGCCGACTGGGAAGGATCAGTGGGAGAGACCCAGTACTTC
cdr3_aa: CASADWEGSVGETQYF
d_call: NA
v_call: TRBV12-5
j_call: TRBJ2-5
clone_size: many

cdr3_nt: TGTGCCAGCAGTTACGGGGCGGACAGGGAAGGTAGGGTACCCTACGAGCAGTACTTC
cdr3_aa: CASSYGADREGRVPYEQYF
d_call: TRBD1
v_call: TRBV6-5
j_call: TRBJ2-7
clone_size: few

cdr3_nt: TGTGCCAGCAGCGCCCTACATGGGCAAGAGACCCAGTACTTC
cdr3_aa: CASSALHGQETQYF
d_call: NA
v_call: TRBV9
j_call: TRBJ2-5
clone_size: many

cdr3_nt: TGTGCCAGCAGTGTAGGGCGGAGGACCCAGTACTTC
cdr3_aa: CASSVGRRTQYF
d_call: NA
v_call: TRBV2
j_call: TRBJ2-5
clone_size: once

cdr3_nt: TGCGCCAGCAGCCCCCGTGAGGGTAACTCCTACGAGCAGCACTTC
cdr3_aa: CASSPREGNSYEQHF
d_call: NA
v_call: TRBV5-1
j_call: TRBJ2-7
clone_size: NA